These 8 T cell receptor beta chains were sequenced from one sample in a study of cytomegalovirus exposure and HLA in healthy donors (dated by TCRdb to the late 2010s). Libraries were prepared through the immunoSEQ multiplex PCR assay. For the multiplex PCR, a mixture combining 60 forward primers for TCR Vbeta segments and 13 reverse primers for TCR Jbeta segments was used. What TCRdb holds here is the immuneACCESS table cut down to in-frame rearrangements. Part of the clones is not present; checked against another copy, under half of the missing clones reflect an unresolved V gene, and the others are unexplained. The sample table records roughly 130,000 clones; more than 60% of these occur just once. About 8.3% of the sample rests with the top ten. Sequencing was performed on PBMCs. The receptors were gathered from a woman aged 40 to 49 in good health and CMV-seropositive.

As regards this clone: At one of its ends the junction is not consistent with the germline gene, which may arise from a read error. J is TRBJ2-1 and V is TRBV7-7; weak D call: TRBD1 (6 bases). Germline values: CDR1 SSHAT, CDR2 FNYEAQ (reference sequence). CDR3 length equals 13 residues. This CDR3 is CASSLGQQNEQFF. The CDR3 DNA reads TGTGCTAGCAGCTTGGGACAACAGAATGAGCAGTTCTTC. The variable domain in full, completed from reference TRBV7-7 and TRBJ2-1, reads GAGVSQSPRYKVTKRGQDVTLRCDPISSHATLYWYQQALGQGPEFLTYFNYEAQPDKSGLPSDRFSAERPEGSISTLTIQRTEQRDSAMYRCASSLGQQNEQFFGPGTRLTVL.

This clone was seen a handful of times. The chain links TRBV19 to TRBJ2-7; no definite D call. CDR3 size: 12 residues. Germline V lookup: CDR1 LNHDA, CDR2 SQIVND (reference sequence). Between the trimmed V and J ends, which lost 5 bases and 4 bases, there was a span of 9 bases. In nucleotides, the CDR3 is TGTGCCAGTAGTTCGACTGGATACGAGCAGTACTTC. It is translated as CASSSTGYEQYF.

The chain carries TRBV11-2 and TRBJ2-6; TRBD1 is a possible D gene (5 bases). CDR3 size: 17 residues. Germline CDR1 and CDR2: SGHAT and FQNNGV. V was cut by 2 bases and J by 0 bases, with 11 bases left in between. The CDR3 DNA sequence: TGTGCCAGCAGCTTAAGGGGCGTTCGCTCTGGGGCCAACGTCCTGACTTTC. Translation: CASSLRGVRSGANVLTF.

This CDR3 is CASAGQGAFGANVLTF. For the CDR3, the DNA is TGTGCCAGCGCTGGACAGGGGGCCTTCGGGGCCAACGTCCTGACTTTC. V is TRBV27 and J is TRBJ2-6; 11 bases line up with TRBD1. V shed 8 bases and J 4 bases; nucleotides not matched to a gene: 7. Germline loops: CDR1 MNHEY, CDR2 SMNVEV (reference sequence). The CDR3 consists of 16 residues.

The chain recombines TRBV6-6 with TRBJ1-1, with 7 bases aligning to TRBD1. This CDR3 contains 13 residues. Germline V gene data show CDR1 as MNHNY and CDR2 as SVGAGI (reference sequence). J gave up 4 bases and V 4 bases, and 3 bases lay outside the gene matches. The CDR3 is CASSFDRATEAFF. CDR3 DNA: TGTGCCAGCAGTTTCGACAGGGCCACTGAAGCTTTCTTT.

The CDR3, as DNA: TGTGCCAGCAGTTTAGGGGCCCCCGGGGAGCAGTACTTC. This encodes CASSLGAPGEQYF. V gene TRBV28 combines with J gene TRBJ2-7, with D possibly matching TRBD1 (5 bases). Germline-derived CDR1 and CDR2 are MDHEN and SYDVKM. This CDR3 has 13 amino acids. The germline V and J ends were trimmed by 2 bases and 7 bases, with 12 bases remaining between them.

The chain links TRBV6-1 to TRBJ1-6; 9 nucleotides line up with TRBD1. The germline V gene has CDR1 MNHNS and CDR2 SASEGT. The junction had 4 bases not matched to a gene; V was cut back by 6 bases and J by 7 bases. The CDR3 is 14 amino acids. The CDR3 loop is CASRGDRDNSPLHF. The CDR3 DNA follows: TGTGCCAGCAGGGGGGACAGGGACAATTCACCCCTCCACTTT.

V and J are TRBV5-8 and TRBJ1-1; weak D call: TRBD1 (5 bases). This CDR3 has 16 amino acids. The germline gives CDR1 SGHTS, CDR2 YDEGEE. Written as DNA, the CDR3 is TGTGCACAACCTTTTAGGGGAAGAAAAATGAACACTGAAGCTTTCTTT. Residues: CAQPFRGRKMNTEAFF. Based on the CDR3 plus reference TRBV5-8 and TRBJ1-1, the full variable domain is EAGVTQSPTHLIKTRGQQATLRCSPISGHTSVYWYQQALGLGLQFLLWYDEGEERNRGNFPPRFSGRQFPNYSSELNVNALELEDSALYLCAQPFRGRKMNTEAFFGQGTRLTVV.